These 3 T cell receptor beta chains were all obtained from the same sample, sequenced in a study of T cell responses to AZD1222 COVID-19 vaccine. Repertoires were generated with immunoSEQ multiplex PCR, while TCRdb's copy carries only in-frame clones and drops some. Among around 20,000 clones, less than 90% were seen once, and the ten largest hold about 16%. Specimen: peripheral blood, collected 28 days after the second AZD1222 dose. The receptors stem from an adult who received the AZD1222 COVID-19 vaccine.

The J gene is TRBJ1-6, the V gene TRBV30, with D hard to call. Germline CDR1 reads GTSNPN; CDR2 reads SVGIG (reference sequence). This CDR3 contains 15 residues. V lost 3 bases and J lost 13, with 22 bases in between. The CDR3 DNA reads TGTGCCTGGAGGTACTGGGCCGCATCTCCTTCGCCCCTCCACTTT. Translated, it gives CAWRYWAASPSPLHF.

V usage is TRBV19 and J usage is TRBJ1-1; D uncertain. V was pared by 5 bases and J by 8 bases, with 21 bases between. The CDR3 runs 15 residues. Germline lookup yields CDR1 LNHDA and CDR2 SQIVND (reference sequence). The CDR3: CASSSLVEGGSEAFF. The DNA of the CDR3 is TGTGCCAGTAGTTCCCTAGTAGAGGGTGGCAGCGAAGCTTTCTTT.

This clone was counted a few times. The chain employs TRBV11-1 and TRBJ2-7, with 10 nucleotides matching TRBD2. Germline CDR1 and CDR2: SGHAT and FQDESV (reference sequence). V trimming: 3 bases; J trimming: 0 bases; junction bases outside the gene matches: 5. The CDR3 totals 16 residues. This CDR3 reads CASSLGTSESSYEQYF. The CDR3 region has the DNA TGTGCCAGCAGCTTGGGGACTAGCGAAAGCTCCTACGAGCAGTACTTC.